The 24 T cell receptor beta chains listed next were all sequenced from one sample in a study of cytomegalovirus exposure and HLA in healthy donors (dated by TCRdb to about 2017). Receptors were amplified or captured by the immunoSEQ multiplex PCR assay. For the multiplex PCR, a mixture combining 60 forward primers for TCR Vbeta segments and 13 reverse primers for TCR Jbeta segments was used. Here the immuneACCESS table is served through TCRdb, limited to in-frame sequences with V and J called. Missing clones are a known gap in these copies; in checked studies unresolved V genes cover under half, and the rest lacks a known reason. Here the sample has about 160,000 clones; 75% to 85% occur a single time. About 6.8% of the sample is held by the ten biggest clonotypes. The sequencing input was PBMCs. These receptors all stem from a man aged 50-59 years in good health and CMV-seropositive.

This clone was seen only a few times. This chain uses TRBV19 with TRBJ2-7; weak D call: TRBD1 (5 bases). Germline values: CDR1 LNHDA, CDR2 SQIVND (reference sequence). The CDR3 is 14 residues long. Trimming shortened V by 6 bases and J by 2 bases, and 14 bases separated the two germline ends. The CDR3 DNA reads TGTGCCAGTAGCATATATACAGGACCCTACGAGCAGTACTTC. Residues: CASSIYTGPYEQYF.

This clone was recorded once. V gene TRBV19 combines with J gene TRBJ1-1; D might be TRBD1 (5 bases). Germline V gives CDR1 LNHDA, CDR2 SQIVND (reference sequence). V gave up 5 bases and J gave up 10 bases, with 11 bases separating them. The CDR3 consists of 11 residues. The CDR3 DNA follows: TGTGCCAGTAGTTCCTGGGGCCCAGCTTTCTTT. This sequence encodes CASSSWGPAFF.

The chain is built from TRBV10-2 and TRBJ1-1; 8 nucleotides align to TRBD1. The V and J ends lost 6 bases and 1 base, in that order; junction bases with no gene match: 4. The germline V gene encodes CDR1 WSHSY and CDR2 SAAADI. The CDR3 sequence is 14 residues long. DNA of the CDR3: TGCGCCAGCAGCATCGACAGGGGGAACACTGAAGCTTTCTTT. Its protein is CASSIDRGNTEAFF.

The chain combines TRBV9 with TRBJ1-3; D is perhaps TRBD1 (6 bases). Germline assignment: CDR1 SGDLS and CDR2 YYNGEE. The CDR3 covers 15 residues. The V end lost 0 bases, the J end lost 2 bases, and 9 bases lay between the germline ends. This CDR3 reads CASSVGRGTGNTIYF. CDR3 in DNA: TGTGCCAGCAGCGTAGGCAGGGGCACTGGAAACACCATATATTTT.

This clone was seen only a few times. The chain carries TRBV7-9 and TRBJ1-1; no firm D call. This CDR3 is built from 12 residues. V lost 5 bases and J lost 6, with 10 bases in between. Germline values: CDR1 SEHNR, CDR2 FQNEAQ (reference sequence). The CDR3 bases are TGTGCCAGCAGCCCTCAGAGGCCTGAAGCTTTCTTT. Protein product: CASSPQRPEAFF.

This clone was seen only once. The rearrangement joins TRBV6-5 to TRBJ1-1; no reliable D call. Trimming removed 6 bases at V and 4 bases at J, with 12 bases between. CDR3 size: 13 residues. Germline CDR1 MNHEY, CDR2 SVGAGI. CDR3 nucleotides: TGTGCCAGCAGCTTCGATTGGAGCACTGAAGCTTTCTTT. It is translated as CASSFDWSTEAFF.

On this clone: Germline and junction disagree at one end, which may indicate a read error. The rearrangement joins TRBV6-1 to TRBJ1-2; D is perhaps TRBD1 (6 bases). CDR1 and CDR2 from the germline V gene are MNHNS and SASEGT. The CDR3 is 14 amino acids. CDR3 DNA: TGTGCCAGCAGTGAAAGTCCAGGCGGGGGGGGCTTGGCCTTC. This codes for CASSESPGGGGLAF.

The CDR3 nucleotides are TGTGCCAGCAGCAATACCGGGACAGGGGACGGCTACACCTTC. It translates to CASSNTGTGDGYTF. V and J are TRBV11-2 and TRBJ1-2; 10 bases are a match to TRBD1. Germline V gene lookup returns CDR1 SGHAT and CDR2 FQNNGV. With 5 bases clipped from V and 8 bases from J, the junction kept 8 bases outside the gene matches. The CDR3 is 14 amino acids.

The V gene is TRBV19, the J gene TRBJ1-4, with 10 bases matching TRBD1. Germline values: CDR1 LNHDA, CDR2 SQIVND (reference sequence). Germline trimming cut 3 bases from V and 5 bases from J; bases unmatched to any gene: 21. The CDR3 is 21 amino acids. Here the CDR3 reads CASSMLLSRDRGRGRNEKLFF. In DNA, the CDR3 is TGTGCCAGTAGTATGCTCCTAAGCCGGGACAGGGGAAGGGGTAGAAATGAAAAACTGTTTTTT.

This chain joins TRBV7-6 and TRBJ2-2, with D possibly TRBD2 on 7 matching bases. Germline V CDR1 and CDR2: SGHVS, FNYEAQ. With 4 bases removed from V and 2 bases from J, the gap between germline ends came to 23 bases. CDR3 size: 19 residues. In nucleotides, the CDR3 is TGTGCCAGCAGCTATAGCCAACAGGGAGGGGCGCACAACACCGGGGAGCTGTTTTTT. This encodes CASSYSQQGGAHNTGELFF.

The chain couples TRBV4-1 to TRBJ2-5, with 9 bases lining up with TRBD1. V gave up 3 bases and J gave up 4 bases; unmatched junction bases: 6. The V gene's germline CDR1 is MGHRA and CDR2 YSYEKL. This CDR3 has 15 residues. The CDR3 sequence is CASSQDRGWRETQYF. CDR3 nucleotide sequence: TGCGCCAGCAGCCAGGACAGGGGATGGCGAGAGACCCAGTACTTC.

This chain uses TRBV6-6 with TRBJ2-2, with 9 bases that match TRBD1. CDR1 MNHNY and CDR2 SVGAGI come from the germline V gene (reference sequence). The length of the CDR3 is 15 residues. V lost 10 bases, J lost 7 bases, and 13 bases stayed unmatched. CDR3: CATSPGQGMNGELFF. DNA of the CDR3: TGTGCCACCTCTCCGGGACAGGGAATGAACGGGGAGCTGTTTTTT.

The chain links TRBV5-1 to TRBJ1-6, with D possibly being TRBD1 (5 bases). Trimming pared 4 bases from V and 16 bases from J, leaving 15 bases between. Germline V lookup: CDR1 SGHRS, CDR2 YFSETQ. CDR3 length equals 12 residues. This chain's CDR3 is CASSDLGVWLHF. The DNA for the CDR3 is TGCGCCAGCAGCGACTTAGGGGTTTGGCTCCACTTT.

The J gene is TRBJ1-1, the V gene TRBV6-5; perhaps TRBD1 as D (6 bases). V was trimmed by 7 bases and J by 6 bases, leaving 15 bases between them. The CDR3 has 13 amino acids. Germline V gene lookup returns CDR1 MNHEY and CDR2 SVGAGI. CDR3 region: CASINAGAPEAFF. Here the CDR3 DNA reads TGTGCCAGCATCAACGCGGGGGCGCCTGAAGCTTTCTTT.

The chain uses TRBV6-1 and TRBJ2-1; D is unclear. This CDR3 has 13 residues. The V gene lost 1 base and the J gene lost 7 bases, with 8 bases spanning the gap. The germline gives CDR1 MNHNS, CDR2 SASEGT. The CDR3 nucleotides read TGTGCCAGCAGTGAAGGGCCCGGGAATGAGCAGTTCTTC. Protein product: CASSEGPGNEQFF.

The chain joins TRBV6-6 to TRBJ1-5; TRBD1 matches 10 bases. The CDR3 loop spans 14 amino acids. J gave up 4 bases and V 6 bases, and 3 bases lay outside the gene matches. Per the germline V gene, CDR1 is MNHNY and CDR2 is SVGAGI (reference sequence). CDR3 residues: CASSLGQGNQPQHF. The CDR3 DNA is TGTGCCAGCAGCTTGGGACAGGGGAATCAGCCCCAGCATTTT.

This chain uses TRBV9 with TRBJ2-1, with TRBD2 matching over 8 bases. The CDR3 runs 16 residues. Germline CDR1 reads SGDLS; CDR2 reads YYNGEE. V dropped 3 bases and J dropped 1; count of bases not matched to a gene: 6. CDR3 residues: CASSAAGGRSYNEQFF. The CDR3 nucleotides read TGTGCCAGCAGCGCCGCGGGAGGCCGTTCCTACAATGAGCAGTTCTTC.

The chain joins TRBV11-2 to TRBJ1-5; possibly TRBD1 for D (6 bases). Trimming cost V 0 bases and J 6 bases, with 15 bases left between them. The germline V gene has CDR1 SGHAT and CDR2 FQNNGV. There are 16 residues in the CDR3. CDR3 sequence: CASSLDSEQGRQPQHF. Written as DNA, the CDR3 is TGTGCCAGCAGCTTAGATTCCGAGCAGGGGCGTCAGCCCCAGCATTTT.

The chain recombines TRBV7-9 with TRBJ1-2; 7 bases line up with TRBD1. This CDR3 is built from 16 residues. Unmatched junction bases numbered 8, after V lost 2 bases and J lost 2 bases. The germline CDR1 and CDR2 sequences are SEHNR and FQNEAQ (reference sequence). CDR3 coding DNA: TGTGCCAGCAGCTTACCCGACAGGGACAGCAACTATGGCTACACCTTC. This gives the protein CASSLPDRDSNYGYTF.

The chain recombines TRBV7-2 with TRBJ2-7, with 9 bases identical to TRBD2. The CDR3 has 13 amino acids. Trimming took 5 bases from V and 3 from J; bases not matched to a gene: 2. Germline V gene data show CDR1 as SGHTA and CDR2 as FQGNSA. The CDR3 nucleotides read TGTGCCAGCAGCCTTAGCGGGAGCTACGAGCAGTACGTC. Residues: CASSLSGSYEQYV.

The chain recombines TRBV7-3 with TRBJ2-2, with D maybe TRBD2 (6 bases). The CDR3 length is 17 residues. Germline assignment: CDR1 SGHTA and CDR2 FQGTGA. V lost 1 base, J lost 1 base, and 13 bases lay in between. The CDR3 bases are TGTGCCAGCAGCTTAAACCCTCTAGCGTTGAACACCGGGGAGCTGTTTTTT. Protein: CASSLNPLALNTGELFF.

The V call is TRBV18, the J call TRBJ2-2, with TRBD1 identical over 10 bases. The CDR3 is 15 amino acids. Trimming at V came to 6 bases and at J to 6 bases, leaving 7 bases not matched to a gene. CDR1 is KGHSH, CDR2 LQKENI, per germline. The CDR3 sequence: CASSRQGAGAGELFF. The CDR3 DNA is TGTGCCAGCTCCCGACAGGGGGCAGGCGCCGGGGAGCTGTTTTTT.

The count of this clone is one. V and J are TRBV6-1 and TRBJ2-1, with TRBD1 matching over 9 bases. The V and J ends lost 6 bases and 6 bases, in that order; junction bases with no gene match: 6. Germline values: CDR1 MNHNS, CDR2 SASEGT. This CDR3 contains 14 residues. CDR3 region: CASRTGQGSNEQFF. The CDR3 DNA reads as TGTGCCAGCAGAACGGGACAGGGAAGCAATGAGCAGTTCTTC.

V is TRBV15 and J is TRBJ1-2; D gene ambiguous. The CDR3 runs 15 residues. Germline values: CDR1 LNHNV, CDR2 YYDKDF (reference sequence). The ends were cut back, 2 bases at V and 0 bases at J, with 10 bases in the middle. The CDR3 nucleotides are TGTGCCACCAGCAGACTTAGTGGAGCTAACTATGGCTACACCTTC. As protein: CATSRLSGANYGYTF.